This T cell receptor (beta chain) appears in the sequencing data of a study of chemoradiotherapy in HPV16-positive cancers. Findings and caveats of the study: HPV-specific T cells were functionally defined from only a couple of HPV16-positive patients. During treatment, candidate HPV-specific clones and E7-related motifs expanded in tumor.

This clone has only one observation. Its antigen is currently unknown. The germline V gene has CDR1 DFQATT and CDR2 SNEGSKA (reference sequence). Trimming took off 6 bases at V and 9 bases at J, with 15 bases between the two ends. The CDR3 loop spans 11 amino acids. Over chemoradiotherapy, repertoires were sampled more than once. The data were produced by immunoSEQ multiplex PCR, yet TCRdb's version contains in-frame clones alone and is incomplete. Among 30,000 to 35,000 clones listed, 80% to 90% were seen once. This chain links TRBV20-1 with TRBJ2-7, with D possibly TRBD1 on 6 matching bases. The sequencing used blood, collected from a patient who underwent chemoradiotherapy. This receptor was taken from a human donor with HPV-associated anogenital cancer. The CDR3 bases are TGCAGTGCCCCCCGTCGAGGGGGGCAGTACTTC. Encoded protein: CSAPRRGGQYF.